The text below deals with one T cell receptor beta chain. Germline loops: CDR1 MDHEN, CDR2 SYDVKM. With 6 bases clipped from V and 6 bases from J, the junction kept 7 bases outside the gene matches. The CDR3 sequence is 14 residues long. Primers included in the PCR were 60 Vbeta and 13 Jbeta primers. Clones were read by immunoSEQ multiplex PCR, and TCRdb kept only the in-frame ones, dropping some. The data show approximately 200,000 clones, around 86% seen once. This specimen belongs to a study of cytomegalovirus exposure and HLA in healthy donors. Sequenced sample: PBMCs. This receptor was obtained from a woman in her forties or fifties in good health and CMV-seropositive. The chain is built from TRBV28 and TRBJ2-7; 11 nucleotides line up with TRBD1. CDR3: CASRPGTGGSEQYF. DNA for the CDR3: TGTGCCAGCAGACCCGGGACAGGGGGTTCCGAGCAGTACTTC. The variable domain in full, with the rest retrieved from reference TRBV28 and TRBJ2-7, is DVKVTQSSRYLVKRTGEKVFLECVQDMDHENMFWYRQDPGLGLRLIYFSYDVKMKEKGDIPEGYSVSREKKERFSLILESASTNQTSMYLCASRPGTGGSEQYFGPGTRLTVT.